This T cell receptor (beta chain) emerged from a study of T cells in Graves' hyperthyroidism and ophthalmopathy. RNA transcripts provided the source from which TCR beta CDR3 regions were amplified. HTBI primers were the set used in a first-round RT-PCR of the TCR CDR3. TCRdb redid the calling of the multiplex PCR reads with MiXCR, one entry per CDR3 protein. In the table there are around 210,000 distinct CDR3 sequences, less than 20% of which are singletons. CDR1 KGHSH and CDR2 LQKENI come from the germline V gene. This CDR3 region has 18 residues. V was clipped by 0 bases and J by 4 bases; unmatched bases: 15.

The sequence derives from a woman between 50 and 59 years old with Graves' hyperthyroidism. The rearrangement links TRBV18 to TRBJ2-7, with TRBD2 matching over 7 bases. Sample: blood. The CDR3 nucleotides are TGTGCCAGCTCACCACCCCGGAGCCGGGCTAGCGGAATTTACGAGCAGTACTTC. It yields the protein CASSPPRSRASGIYEQYF.